This T cell receptor (beta chain) was obtained from a study of PD-1 blockade in classical Hodgkin lymphoma. Study at large: Every 2 weeks, patients got 3 mg/kg intravenous nivolumab.

Germline CDR1 and CDR2: WSHSY and SAAADI. The CDR3 runs 17 residues. Trimming pared 2 bases from V and 2 bases from J, leaving 15 bases between. The data were produced by immunoSEQ multiplex PCR, yet TCRdb's version contains in-frame clones alone and is incomplete. The table records roughly 28,000 clones, about 90% of them present only once. Study-wide findings and caveats: Diminished baseline TCR diversity has been reported in newly diagnosed patients relative to healthy donors. There was a significant rise in CD4+ TCR diversity by C4D1, with no such rise for CD8+. Complete responders entered with baseline diversity on par with newly diagnosed patients, the results showed.

In the case of this clone: Its antigen remains unknown.

All patients experienced relapse after autologous stem cell transplantation, and brentuximab vedotin exposure was variable. Isolation of CD8+ T cells from thawed PBMCs used magnetic negative selection. This sequence joins TRBV10-2 and TRBJ2-2; D tentatively fits TRBD1 or TRBD2 (5 bases each). The sequenced sample was CD8+ T cells from blood, obtained at baseline. This clonotype originated in a human donor with classical Hodgkin lymphoma. The CDR3 coding sequence is TGCGCCAGCAGTGAGCGTGCACCGGGACCCAACACCGGGGAGCTGTTTTTT. Translated, it gives CASSERAPGPNTGELFF.